These 19 T cell receptor beta chains originate from one sample sequenced in a study of blood T cell repertoires in COVID-19. This table comes from immunoSEQ multiplex PCR, and its TCRdb copy is limited to in-frame clones, with some not included. The profile shows about 100,000 clones, approximately 90% of them singletons. Input material: peripheral blood. These receptors all stem from a man aged 55-75 years with acute or convalescent COVID-19.

This clone was found once. The chain couples TRBV24-1 to TRBJ2-3; D is perhaps TRBD2 (6 bases). The CDR3 totals 17 residues. The V and J ends lost 5 bases and 1 base respectively, with 18 bases between them. Germline CDR1 and CDR2: KGHDR and SFDVKD. CDR3 bases: TGTGCCACCAGTGGTACTAGCTCGAGGGGAGGCACAGATACGCAGTATTTT. It codes for CATSGTSSRGGTDTQYF.

The genes are TRBV25-1 and TRBJ2-7, with 7 bases matching TRBD1. Trimming cost V 2 bases and J 1 base; bases outside gene matches: 11. In germline, CDR1 is MGHDK, CDR2 SYGVNS. The CDR3 loop spans 17 amino acids. In DNA, the CDR3 is TGTGCCAGCAGTGAAGGAGAGGACAGGATACTATCCTACGAGCAGTACGTC. This codes for CASSEGEDRILSYEQYV.

The chain uses TRBV3-1 (or the pseudogene TRBV3-2) and TRBJ1-3; 8 nucleotides line up with TRBD1. CDR3 length: 16 residues. The V and J ends lost 4 bases and 3 bases, in that order; junction bases with no gene match: 8. CDR1 and CDR2 from the germline V gene are LGHDT and YNNKEL (reference sequence). The CDR3 sequence: CASSPLDREGGNTIYF. The CDR3 nucleotides read TGTGCCAGCAGCCCCCTGGACAGGGAGGGTGGAAACACCATATATTTT.

V and J are TRBV24-1 and TRBJ1-5; maybe TRBD1 (6 bases). CDR3 length equals 14 residues. V was trimmed by 0 bases and J by 4 bases, leaving 6 bases between them. Germline CDR1 is KGHDR and CDR2 is SFDVKD. This CDR3 reads CATSDLGQNQPQHF. The DNA for the CDR3 is TGTGCCACCAGTGATTTGGGACAGAATCAGCCCCAGCATTTT.

The chain recombines TRBV6-4 with TRBJ2-2; possible D gene TRBD1, 5 bases. Germline V gene lookup returns CDR1 MRHNA and CDR2 SNTAGT. The germline V and J ends were trimmed by 3 bases and 0 bases, with 5 bases remaining between them. The CDR3 consists of 14 residues. The CDR3 DNA reads TGTGCCAGCAGTGAGGACACGAACACCGGGGAGCTGTTTTTT. Translation: CASSEDTNTGELFF.

This sequence joins TRBV2 and TRBJ2-2; 13 bases are shared with TRBD2. CDR1 and CDR2 (germline): SNHLY, FYNNEI. Trimming removed 7 bases from V and 1 base from J; junction bases left unmatched: 6. This CDR3 comprises 17 residues. CDR3 sequence: CASKRLAGGGNTGELFF. CDR3 coding DNA: TGTGCCAGCAAGAGACTAGCGGGAGGCGGGAACACCGGGGAGCTGTTTTTT. Using reference TRBV2 and TRBJ2-2 for the parts outside the CDR3, the full variable domain is EPEVTQTPSHQVTQMGQEVILRCVPISNHLYFYWYRQILGQKVEFLVSFYNNEISEKSEIFDDQFSVERPDGSNFTLKIRSTKLEDSAMYFCASKRLAGGGNTGELFFGEGSRLTVL.

In its sample, this clone was seen a few times. The CDR3 DNA reads as TGCAGCGTTGTGCCCCAGGGGGCGAACACTGAAGCTTTCTTT. Its protein product is CSVVPQGANTEAFF. J is TRBJ1-1 and V is TRBV29-1; the match to TRBD1 covers 8 bases. V lost 4 bases, J lost 1 base, and 5 bases stayed unmatched. The V gene's germline CDR1 is SQVTM and CDR2 ANQGSEA. This CDR3 region has 14 residues.

This clone was detected once. The chain joins TRBV7-8 to TRBJ2-7; TRBD2 matches at 9 bases. Germline V gene data show CDR1 as SGHVS and CDR2 as FQNEAQ. Unmatched junction bases numbered 7, after V lost 5 bases and J lost 2 bases. CDR3 length: 15 amino acids. The CDR3 DNA sequence: TGTGCCAGCAGCCCAAAAGCGGGAGGTCCCTACGAGCAGTACTTC. Its protein is CASSPKAGGPYEQYF. Filled out from reference TRBV7-8 and TRBJ2-7, the complete variable domain reads GAGVSQSPRYKVAKRGQDVALRCDPISGHVSLFWYQQALGQGPEFLTYFQNEAQLDKSGLPSDRFFAERPEGSVSTLKIQRTQQEDSAVYLCASSPKAGGPYEQYFGPGTRLTVT.

The V call is TRBV3-1 (or the pseudogene TRBV3-2), the J call TRBJ1-2; D is unresolved. Germline CDR1 is LGHDT and CDR2 is YNNKEL (reference sequence). Trimming stripped 4 bases from V and 6 bases from J, with 12 bases between. This CDR3 region has 13 residues. CDR3 region: CASSPGRNDGYTF. CDR3 in DNA: TGTGCCAGCAGCCCCGGGAGGAACGATGGCTACACCTTC.

V and J are TRBV18 and TRBJ1-1; TRBD1 matches at 7 bases. This CDR3 comprises 16 residues. V dropped 4 bases and J dropped 4; count of bases not matched to a gene: 12. The germline CDR1 and CDR2 sequences are KGHSH and LQKENI. The CDR3 DNA follows: TGTGCCAGCTCACTAAACACCGGACAGGCCGGCACTGAAGCTTTCTTT. It is translated as CASSLNTGQAGTEAFF.

The gene calls are TRBV12-5 and TRBJ2-6; 7 positions agree with TRBD1. Germline CDR1 and CDR2: LGHNT and FRNRAP. J gave up 2 bases and V 6 bases, and 10 bases lay outside the gene matches. This CDR3 spans 17 amino acids. CDR3 DNA sequence: TGTGCTAGTGGATTGACGACAGGGATCCCTGGGGCCAACGTCCTGACTTTC. Residues: CASGLTTGIPGANVLTF.

The chain couples TRBV10-3 to TRBJ1-1; possible D gene TRBD1, 5 bases. Germline-derived CDR1 and CDR2 are ENHRY and SYGVKD. The CDR3 runs 14 residues. V lost 4 bases and J lost 1, with 10 bases in between. The CDR3 DNA follows: TGTGCCATCAGTGCGGGGGGGTGGAACACTGAAGCTTTCTTT. It codes for CAISAGGWNTEAFF.

The V and J genes are TRBV24-1 and TRBJ2-3, with TRBD2 matching 13 bases. The CDR3 runs to 17 residues. Per germline, CDR1 KGHDR and CDR2 SFDVKD. J lost 0 bases, V lost 5 bases, and 4 bases had no gene match. The CDR3 DNA sequence: TGTGCCACCAGTGGTAGGACTAGCGGGAGCAGCACAGATACGCAGTATTTT. It encodes CATSGRTSGSSTDTQYF.

The chain links TRBV2 to TRBJ1-2, with D possibly TRBD1 on 5 matching bases. The CDR3 has 13 residues. The germline V gene has CDR1 SNHLY and CDR2 FYNNEI. V gave up 5 bases and J gave up 6 bases, with 13 bases separating them. The chain's CDR3 is CASSLRRGDGYTF. CDR3 nucleotide sequence: TGTGCCAGCAGTCTCCGACGGGGGGATGGCTACACCTTC.

The V and J genes are TRBV28 and TRBJ1-5; D uncertain. This CDR3 is 17 amino acids long. Germline V gives CDR1 MDHEN, CDR2 SYDVKM. The V and J ends lost 6 bases and 4 bases respectively, with 22 bases between them. This chain's CDR3 is CASRSGGLVTGNQPQHF. CDR3 DNA sequence: TGTGCCAGCAGATCAGGAGGACTCGTGACGGGGAATCAGCCCCAGCATTTT.

This clone was seen once. The chain is built from TRBV7-9 and TRBJ1-2; D is undetermined. The V end was cut by 5 bases, the J end by 2 bases, with 15 bases between. In germline, CDR1 is SEHNR, CDR2 FQNEAQ (reference sequence). The CDR3 is made up of 15 amino acids. In DNA, the CDR3 is TGTGCCAGCAGCCTAACTTCCCGAGCCAACTATGGCTACACCTTC. It specifies CASSLTSRANYGYTF.

The J gene is TRBJ2-7, the V gene TRBV6-5, with D tentatively TRBD1 (5 bases). CDR3 length equals 11 residues. Germline V lookup: CDR1 MNHEY, CDR2 SVGAGI. V was cut by 6 bases and J by 6 bases, with 9 bases left in between. Written as DNA, the CDR3 is TGTGCCAGCAGGAGGCAGGGCGAGCAGTACTTC. As protein: CASRRQGEQYF.

This rearrangement joins TRBV3-1 (or the pseudogene TRBV3-2) to TRBJ1-2; D may be TRBD1 (6 bases). This CDR3 is built from 15 residues. Trimming took off 3 bases at V and 4 bases at J, with 15 bases between the two ends. The germline CDR1 and CDR2 sequences are LGHDT and YNNKEL (reference sequence). CDR3 loop: CASSHYIGGGYGYTF. The CDR3 DNA follows: TGTGCCAGCAGCCATTACATAGGGGGGGGCTATGGCTACACCTTC.

The CDR3 sequence: CAWSSRPQETQYF. In DNA, the CDR3 is TGTGCCTGGAGTTCCAGGCCACAAGAGACCCAGTACTTC. V usage is TRBV30 and J usage is TRBJ2-5; unclear D gene. The CDR3 is 13 amino acids. Trimming cost V 2 bases and J 2 bases, with 9 bases left between them. CDR1 GTSNPN and CDR2 SVGIG come from the germline V gene (reference sequence).